These T cell receptor beta chains were read from a single sample in a study of blood T cell repertoires in COVID-19. The assay was immunoSEQ multiplex PCR, and TCRdb's table has in-frame clones only and misses some. The top ten hold around 5% of the sample, which has roughly 100,000 clones, about nine tenths seen once. Material: peripheral blood. The receptors shown here come from a woman aged 45-60 years with COVID-19, enrolled during active disease. Each CDR3 is given with its conserved first and last residue. Fields, in order: clone size, D gene, V gene, J gene, CDR3 DNA, CDR3 protein. D genes are given only for firm matches. Rows may omit the clone size; those that give it use once, few, many or a size class.

-	TRBD1	TRBV6-6	TRBJ1-2	TGTGCCAGCAGCCGGACAGGGGTGGATGGCTACACCTTC	CASSRTGVDGYTF
-	-	TRBV5-4	TRBJ2-7	TGTGCCAGCAGCTTGAGCCAGGGGGGAAACGAGCAGTACTTC	CASSLSQGGNEQYF
-	TRBD1	TRBV4-1	TRBJ2-7	TGCGCCAGCAGCCAAACCGGGACAGGGGCTTCCGAGCAGTACTTC	CASSQTGTGASEQYF
-	-	TRBV29-1	TRBJ2-7	TGCAGCGTTCAAGTATCCTACGAGCAGTACTTC	CSVQVSYEQYF
-	TRBD1	TRBV5-6	TRBJ2-3	TGTGCCAGCAGCTTGACCGGGACAGGGGGCGGTAATACGCAGTATTTT	CASSLTGTGGGNTQYF
-	-	TRBV12-3/TRBV12-4	TRBJ2-7	TGTGCCAGCAGTTCCCCGGGTTACGAGCAGTACTTC	CASSSPGYEQYF
-	-	TRBV4-3	TRBJ2-4	TGCGCCAGCAGCCAAGATAATTGGGCCCCGACCAAAAACATTCAGTACTTC	CASSQDNWAPTKNIQYF
once	-	TRBV11-2	TRBJ1-2	TGTGCCAGCAGCTTTGAAACCAGCTATGGCTACACCTTC	CASSFETSYGYTF
once	-	TRBV28	TRBJ1-2	TGTGCCAGCAGCCTGACAGTCTATGGCTACACCTTC	CASSLTVYGYTF
-	-	TRBV3-1/TRBV3-2	TRBJ2-1	TGTGCCAGCCCTCCAGGTTTTGGGGGCTCGTTCTTC	CASPPGFGGSFF
few	-	TRBV5-6	TRBJ2-1	TGTGCCAGCAGCTTGGGGGGCAGTCTTATCTACAATGAGCAGTTCTTC	CASSLGGSLIYNEQFF
-	-	TRBV19	TRBJ1-1	TGTGCCAGTACCCTTCGACAGTCGAACACTGAAGCTTTCTTT	CASTLRQSNTEAFF
-	TRBD1	TRBV28	TRBJ2-5	TGTGCCAGCAGTCAACAGACAGGGTTGGAGACCCAGTACTTC	CASSQQTGLETQYF
once	TRBD2	TRBV7-9	TRBJ2-1	TGTGCCAGCAGCTTTGCGGGGGGCCCCCTCAATGAGCAGTTCTTC	CASSFAGGPLNEQFF
-	TRBD2	TRBV19	TRBJ2-5	TGTGCCAGTAGTTGGGGCGGGGGGGCCTCGGAGACCCAGTACTTC	CASSWGGGASETQYF
-	TRBD2	TRBV7-2	TRBJ2-7	TGTGCCAGCAGTAAAGGGTTCGGGGCTAGCGGGGCCTACGAGCAGTACTTC	CASSKGFGASGAYEQYF
-	TRBD2	TRBV9	TRBJ2-3	TGTGCCAGCAGCGTAGCTAGCGGGATCACAGATACGCAGTATTTT	CASSVASGITDTQYF
-	-	TRBV6-2/TRBV6-3	TRBJ1-1	TGTGCCAGCAGTCCGGGGGCTGAAGCTTTCTTT	CASSPGAEAFF
-	-	TRBV18	TRBJ1-1	TGTGCCAGCTCACCACATGAAGGGGTGACGAACACTGAAGCTTTCTTT	CASSPHEGVTNTEAFF
-	TRBD2	TRBV5-1	TRBJ2-5	TGCGCCAGCATCAGGACTAGCGGGGGGGCGAATAAAGAGACCCAGTACTTC	CASIRTSGGANKETQYF
-	-	TRBV24-1	TRBJ2-3	TGTGCCACCAGGGACAGTTCGAGCACAGATACGCAGTATTTT	CATRDSSSTDTQYF
few	TRBD2	TRBV6-5	TRBJ2-3	TGTGCCAGCAGCATAGCGGGGGGGCCTGCGTATTTT	CASSIAGGPAYF
-	TRBD1	TRBV3-1/TRBV3-2	TRBJ1-2	TGTGCCAGCAGCCAAGTACGGACAGGGCTACCTGGCTACACCTTC	CASSQVRTGLPGYTF
-	TRBD1	TRBV6-2/TRBV6-3	TRBJ2-3	TGTGCCAGCAGCCGACAGGGCGCCTTAGATACGCAGTATTTT	CASSRQGALDTQYF
once	TRBD1	TRBV5-1	TRBJ1-5	TGCGCCAGCAGCCGGACAGGGGATGGACAGCCCCAGCATTTT	CASSRTGDGQPQHF
-	-	TRBV29-1	TRBJ2-1	TGCAGCGTTAGCAGGGCGACCTACAATGAGCAGTTCTTC	CSVSRATYNEQFF
-	TRBD2	TRBV25-1	TRBJ2-1	TGTGCCAGCACTCTGGCGGGACTAGCGGGGGGGCACTATGAGCAGTTCTTC	CASTLAGLAGGHYEQFF
-	TRBD1	TRBV19	TRBJ2-2	TGTGCCAGTAGTCCGGGACAGTCATTTTTGGGGGAGCTGTTTTTT	CASSPGQSFLGELFF
-	-	TRBV19	TRBJ1-1	TGTGCCAGTAGGGACAGAGGCCCGGGCACTGAAGCTTTCTTT	CASRDRGPGTEAFF
-	-	TRBV5-5	TRBJ1-2	TGTGCCAGCAGCCAAAGTGCGGGAACTTCAGGCCACTATGGCTACACCTTC	CASSQSAGTSGHYGYTF
-	TRBD1	TRBV6-1	TRBJ1-2	TGTGCCAGCAGTAGACCCGGGACAGGAGAACATGGCTACACCTTC	CASSRPGTGEHGYTF
-	TRBD2	TRBV28	TRBJ2-3	TGTGCCAGCAGTTCCCTCCGGGGGGTAAACACAGATACGCAGTATTTT	CASSSLRGVNTDTQYF
-	-	TRBV5-6	TRBJ1-6	TGTGCCAGCAATGACCAGGGGCGTTATAATTCACCCCTCCACTTT	CASNDQGRYNSPLHF
-	-	TRBV5-1	TRBJ2-3	TGCGCCAGCAGCGGAGGACTATCTACAGATACGCAGTATTTT	CASSGGLSTDTQYF
-	-	TRBV7-3	TRBJ2-5	TGTGCCAGCAGCTTAGTCCCCCGAGAGACCCAGTACTTC	CASSLVPRETQYF
-	-	TRBV12-3/TRBV12-4	TRBJ1-5	TGTGCCAACCAGGGTCGTAGCAATCAGCCCCAGCATTTT	CANQGRSNQPQHF
-	TRBD2	TRBV5-1	TRBJ2-3	TGCGCCAGCAGCACGACTAGCGGGGGGATTACAGATACGCAGTATTTT	CASSTTSGGITDTQYF
-	-	TRBV30	TRBJ2-5	TGTGCCTGGGGTAGGGGTCGGTGGGAGACCCAGTACTTC	CAWGRGRWETQYF
-	-	TRBV19	TRBJ1-1	TGTGCCAGTAGTACCCCGAGGGTGGAAGCTTTCTTT	CASSTPRVEAFF
-	-	TRBV6-1	TRBJ2-7	TGTGCCAGCAGTGAAGGGGCAGAAACCTACGAGCAGTACTTC	CASSEGAETYEQYF
once	-	TRBV6-5	TRBJ1-5	TGTGCCAGCATGGGAGTAAATCAGCCCCAGCATTTT	CASMGVNQPQHF
-	-	TRBV2	TRBJ2-7	TGTGCCAGCAGTAAGGACAGGGAGGGGTCCTACGAGCAGTACTTC	CASSKDREGSYEQYF
few	TRBD2	TRBV11-3	TRBJ2-7	TGTGCCAGCAGCTTAGTCCTAGCGGGGGAGTACGAGCAGTACTTC	CASSLVLAGEYEQYF
-	-	TRBV3-1/TRBV3-2	TRBJ2-5	TGTGCCATCAACTCACTTGCCGAGACCCAGTACTTC	CAINSLAETQYF
once	TRBD1	TRBV10-3	TRBJ1-2	TGTGCCATCAGTGGGGGGACAGGGGACTATGGCTACACCTTC	CAISGGTGDYGYTF
once	-	TRBV15	TRBJ1-1	TGTGCCACCAGCAGAGTCCCCAGGCCTGAAGCTTTCTTT	CATSRVPRPEAFF
-	-	TRBV5-1	TRBJ2-5	TGCGCCAGCAGCTTCCAGGGCCAAGAGACCCAGTACTTC	CASSFQGQETQYF
-	TRBD2	TRBV5-1	TRBJ2-7	TGCGCCAGCAGCCTACCTAGCGGGGGTGCTTCCGAGCAGTACTTC	CASSLPSGGASEQYF
-	TRBD1	TRBV28	TRBJ1-5	TGTGCCAGCAGTCTGACAGGGGGCGTCCAGCCCCAGCATTTT	CASSLTGGVQPQHF
-	-	TRBV9	TRBJ1-4	TGTGCCAGCAGCCCTTCCGGGTTTGCAACTAATGAAAAACTGTTTTTT	CASSPSGFATNEKLFF
-	-	TRBV7-3	TRBJ1-1	TGTGCCAGCAGCAGGGGAGGTTTCGGGGACACTGAAGCTTTCTTT	CASSRGGFGDTEAFF
-	-	TRBV28	TRBJ1-2	TGTGCCAGCAGTTCCGGGAGCACGATCTATGGCTACACCTTC	CASSSGSTIYGYTF